This T cell receptor beta chain stems from a study of cytomegalovirus exposure and HLA in healthy donors. Study-level findings and limits: Later, TCR association rates were found to vary by HLA locus, highest for DRB1 and lowest for HLA-C.

Remarks on this clone: Its antigen is not identified.

The primer mix had 60 Vbeta and 13 Jbeta primers. Profiled with immunoSEQ multiplex PCR; TCRdb holds only in-frame clones, not every one. The sample carries about 160,000 clones, about 77% recorded once. The CDR3 has 16 residues. The V and J ends lost 0 bases and 1 base, in that order; junction bases with no gene match: 5. The germline V gene has CDR1 SGHRS and CDR2 YFSETQ. This rearrangement joins TRBV5-1 to TRBJ1-1; 8 nucleotides agree with TRBD1. This receptor was obtained from a woman between 45 and 65 years old in good health and CMV-seronegative. Input material: PBMCs. The CDR3 region is CASSLEQGATNTEAFF. In nucleotides, the CDR3 is TGCGCCAGCAGCTTGGAGCAGGGGGCTACGAACACTGAAGCTTTCTTT.